This TCR beta chain comes out of a study of T cells expressing NK-cell markers. For each CDR3 protein, TCRdb gives one entry from its re-call of the 5' RACE reads, without DNA. The listing contains 300,000 to 450,000 distinct CDR3 sequences. This CDR3 is built from 15 residues. This clonotype originated in a man between 18 and 69 years old in good health. The specimen was blood T cells: a sorted CD56 or NKG2C T cell subset, CD4+ or CD8+ T cells, or bulk PBMC T cells (not recorded which). The chain links TRBV12-3 or TRBV12-4 to TRBJ2-1; TCRdb designates TRBD1, a call that cannot be tested without DNA. The CDR3 sequence: CASSPAGAGRNEQFF.